A single sample is the source of the 9 T cell receptor beta chains below, sequenced in a study of OX40 agonist ivuxolimab in advanced cancers. This table comes from immunoSEQ multiplex PCR, and its TCRdb copy is limited to in-frame clones, with some not included. The table has 50,000 to 60,000 clones, about four fifths seen once. The source was CD4+ or CD8+ T cells sorted from blood, collected in a trial of the OX40 agonist ivuxolimab. The receptors stem from an adult with an advanced solid tumor such as melanoma, head and neck, liver or kidney cancer.

V usage is TRBV6-5 and J usage is TRBJ1-5; D might be TRBD1 (5 bases). CDR1 MNHEY and CDR2 SVGAGI come from the germline V gene. V dropped 1 base and J dropped 4 bases, with 8 bases sitting between them. The CDR3 covers 14 residues. The CDR3 DNA reads as TGTGCCAGCAGTTACTTCCAGGGTAATCAGCCCCAGCATTTT. This translates into CASSYFQGNQPQHF.

The V and J genes are TRBV27 and TRBJ2-7; D possibly matches TRBD1 or TRBD2 (5 bases each). Between the trimmed V and J ends, which lost 4 bases and 6 bases, there was a span of 16 bases. The germline gives CDR1 MNHEY, CDR2 SMNVEV (reference sequence). The CDR3 length is 14 residues. The CDR3 region has the DNA TGTGCCAGCAGTTCATTTTCCGGGACCCTCGAGCAGTACTTC. Its protein is CASSSFSGTLEQYF.

The chain has TRBV4-2 and TRBJ2-5; D ambiguous. The CDR3 sequence is 16 residues long. Germline V gene lookup returns CDR1 LGHNA and CDR2 YNFKEQ. V lost 1 base to trimming and J lost 1 base, with 13 bases between them. CDR3 protein: CASSQASGSSQETQYF. In DNA form, the CDR3 reads TGTGCCAGCAGCCAAGCCTCAGGCTCTAGCCAAGAGACCCAGTACTTC.

V gene TRBV4-3 combines with J gene TRBJ1-1, with no clear D. The CDR3 totals 15 residues. V lost 0 bases and J lost 4, with 12 bases in between. CDR1 LGHNA and CDR2 YSLEER come from the germline V gene. The CDR3 loop reads CASSQEFAGSTEAFF. In DNA, the CDR3 is TGCGCCAGCAGCCAAGAATTCGCCGGGAGCACTGAAGCTTTCTTT.

The chain recombines TRBV15 with TRBJ2-1, with TRBD1 identical over 7 bases. This CDR3 has 16 residues. V was clipped by 3 bases and J by 4 bases; unmatched bases: 9. The germline CDR1 and CDR2 sequences are LNHNV and YYDKDF (reference sequence). The chain's CDR3 is CATSSRARTGYNEQFF. DNA for the CDR3: TGTGCCACCAGCAGTAGGGCCAGGACAGGATACAATGAGCAGTTCTTC.

This clone was counted between two and nine times. The V call is TRBV5-1, the J call TRBJ1-1; D may be TRBD1 (5 bases). Germline loops: CDR1 SGHRS, CDR2 YFSETQ. Trimming stripped 2 bases from V and 4 bases from J, with 15 bases between. The CDR3 loop spans 15 amino acids. This CDR3 reads CASSLRPGGCTEAFF. Here the CDR3 DNA reads TGCGCCAGCAGCTTACGCCCGGGGGGTTGCACTGAAGCTTTCTTT. The whole variable domain, filled in from reference TRBV5-1 and TRBJ1-1, reads KAGVTQTPRYLIKTRGQQVTLSCSPISGHRSVSWYQQTPGQGLQFLFEYFSETQRNKGNFPGRFSGRQFSNSRSEMNVSTLELGDSALYLCASSLRPGGCTEAFFGQGTRLTVV.

The chain couples TRBV9 to TRBJ2-1, with D possibly TRBD2 on 7 matching bases. Germline CDR1 and CDR2: SGDLS and YYNGEE. Trimming pared 4 bases from V and 2 bases from J, leaving 16 bases between. The CDR3 loop spans 16 amino acids. DNA of the CDR3: TGTGCCAGCAGCTCCTCTGGGGGGGCAGCCTACAATGAGCAGTTCTTC. Amino acids: CASSSSGGAAYNEQFF.

The chain combines TRBV4-2 with TRBJ2-3; 9 bases fit TRBD2. V trimming: 2 bases; J trimming: 3 bases; junction bases outside the gene matches: 3. The CDR3 length is 15 residues. Germline V gene sequence: CDR1 LGHNA, CDR2 YNFKEQ. The CDR3 sequence is CASSQQRGVTDTQYF. In DNA form, the CDR3 reads TGTGCCAGCAGCCAACAGCGGGGGGTGACAGATACGCAGTATTTT.

The rearrangement uses TRBV6-5 and TRBJ1-5, with TRBD1 matching 7 bases. Trimming at V came to 5 bases and at J to 1 base, leaving 2 bases not matched to a gene. CDR1 and CDR2 (germline): MNHEY, SVGAGI. This CDR3 region has 14 residues. CDR3 residues: CASSATGSNQPQHF. In DNA, the CDR3 is TGTGCCAGCAGTGCGACAGGGAGCAATCAGCCCCAGCATTTT.